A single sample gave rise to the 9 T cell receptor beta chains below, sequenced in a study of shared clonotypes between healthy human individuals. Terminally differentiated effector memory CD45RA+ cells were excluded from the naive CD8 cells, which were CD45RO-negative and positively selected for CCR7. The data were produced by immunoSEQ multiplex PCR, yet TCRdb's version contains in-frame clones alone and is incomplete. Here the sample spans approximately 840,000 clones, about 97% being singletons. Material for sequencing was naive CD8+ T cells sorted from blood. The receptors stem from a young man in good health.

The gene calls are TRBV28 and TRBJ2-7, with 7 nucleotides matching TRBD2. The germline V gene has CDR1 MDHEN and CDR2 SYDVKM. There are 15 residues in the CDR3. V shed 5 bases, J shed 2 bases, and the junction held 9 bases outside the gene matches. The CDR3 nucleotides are TGTGCCAGCAGTCCCCAGCGGGACCTAACCTACGAGCAGTACTTC. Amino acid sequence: CASSPQRDLTYEQYF.

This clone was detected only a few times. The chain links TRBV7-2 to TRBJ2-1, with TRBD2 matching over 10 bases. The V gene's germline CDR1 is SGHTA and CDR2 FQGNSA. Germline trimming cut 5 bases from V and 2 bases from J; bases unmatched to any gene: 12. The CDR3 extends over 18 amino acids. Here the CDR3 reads CASSQGASGSSPYNEQFF. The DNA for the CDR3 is TGTGCCAGCAGCCAAGGAGCTAGCGGGAGTAGTCCCTACAATGAGCAGTTCTTC.

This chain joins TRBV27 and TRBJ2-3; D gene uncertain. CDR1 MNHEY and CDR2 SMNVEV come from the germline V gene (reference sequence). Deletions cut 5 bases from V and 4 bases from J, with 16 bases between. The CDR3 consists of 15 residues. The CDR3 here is CASSNRALGADTQYF. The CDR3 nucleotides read TGTGCCAGCAGTAACCGGGCCCTTGGTGCAGATACGCAGTATTTT.

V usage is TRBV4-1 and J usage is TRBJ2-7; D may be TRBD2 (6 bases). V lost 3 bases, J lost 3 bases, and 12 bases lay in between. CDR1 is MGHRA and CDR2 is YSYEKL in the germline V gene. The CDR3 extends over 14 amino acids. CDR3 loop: CASSHVGSGYEQYF. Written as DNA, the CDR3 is TGCGCCAGCAGCCACGTGGGTAGCGGCTACGAGCAGTACTTC.

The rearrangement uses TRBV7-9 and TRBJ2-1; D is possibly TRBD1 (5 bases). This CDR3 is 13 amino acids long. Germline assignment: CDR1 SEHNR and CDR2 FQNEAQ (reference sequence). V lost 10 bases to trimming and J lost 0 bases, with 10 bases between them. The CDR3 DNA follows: TGTGCCATGGAGACAGACTCCTACAATGAGCAGTTCTTC. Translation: CAMETDSYNEQFF.

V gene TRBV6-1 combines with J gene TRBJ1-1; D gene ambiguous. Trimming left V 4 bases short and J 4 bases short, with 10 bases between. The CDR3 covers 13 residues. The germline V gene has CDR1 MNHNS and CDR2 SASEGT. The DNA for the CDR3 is TGTGCCAGCAGTGCCATGTATACCACTGAAGCTTTCTTT. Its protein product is CASSAMYTTEAFF.

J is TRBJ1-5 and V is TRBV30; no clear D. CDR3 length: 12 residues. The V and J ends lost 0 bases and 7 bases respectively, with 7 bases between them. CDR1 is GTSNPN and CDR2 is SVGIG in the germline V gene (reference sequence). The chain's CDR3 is CAWSVDDQPQHF. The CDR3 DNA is TGTGCCTGGAGTGTTGACGACCAGCCCCAGCATTTT.

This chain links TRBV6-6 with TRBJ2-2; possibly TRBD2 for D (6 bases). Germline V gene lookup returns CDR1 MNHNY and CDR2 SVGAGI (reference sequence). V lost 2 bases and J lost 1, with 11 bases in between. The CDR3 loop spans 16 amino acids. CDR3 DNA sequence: TGTGCCAGCAGTTACCTAGTAGCGGAGAACACCGGGGAGCTGTTTTTT. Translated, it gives CASSYLVAENTGELFF.

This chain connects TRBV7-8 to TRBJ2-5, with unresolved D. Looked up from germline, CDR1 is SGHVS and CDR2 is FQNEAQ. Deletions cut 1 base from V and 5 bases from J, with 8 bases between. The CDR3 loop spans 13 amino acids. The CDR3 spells CASSLGPGETQYF. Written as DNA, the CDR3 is TGTGCCAGCAGCTTAGGCCCCGGGGAGACCCAGTACTTC. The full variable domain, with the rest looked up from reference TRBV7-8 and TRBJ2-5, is GAGVSQSPRYKVAKRGQDVALRCDPISGHVSLFWYQQALGQGPEFLTYFQNEAQLDKSGLPSDRFFAERPEGSVSTLKIQRTQQEDSAVYLCASSLGPGETQYFGPGTRLLVL.